This is a list of T cell receptor beta chains from one sample in a study of blood T cell repertoires in COVID-19. Method: immunoSEQ multiplex PCR; TCRdb's copy keeps in-frame clones and lacks some. Of about 93,000 clones listed, more than 70% are singletons. What was sequenced was peripheral blood. Receptors were obtained from a man aged 50 to 60 with acute or convalescent COVID-19. Each CDR3 is given with its conserved first and last residue. A D gene is named only where the DNA matches it firmly. Size tells how often a clone was seen (once, few, many) or the class of an expanded clone, and some rows leave it out.

d_call	clone_size	j_call	v_call	cdr3_nt	cdr3_aa
TRBD1	NA	TRBJ1-6	TRBV30	TGTGCCTGGAGTCCCGGGACAGGGGGGATTAATTCACCCCTCCACTTT	CAWSPGTGGINSPLHF
TRBD2	NA	TRBJ2-7	TRBV28	TGTGCCAGCAGTAACCGCCGGACTAGCGGAACCTACGAGCAGTACTTC	CASSNRRTSGTYEQYF
NA	NA	TRBJ2-3	TRBV5-4	TGTGCCAGCAGCTGGAACAGGGCTAGCACAGATACGCAGTATTTT	CASSWNRASTDTQYF
NA	NA	TRBJ2-2	TRBV6-5	TGTGCCAGCAGAAGCGCCCTCACCGGGGAGCTGTTTTTT	CASRSALTGELFF
TRBD1	NA	TRBJ2-2	TRBV5-6	TGTGCCAGCAGCAAGACCATAGGACAGGGAATCCCCGGGGAGCTGTTTTTT	CASSKTIGQGIPGELFF
TRBD2	NA	TRBJ2-5	TRBV5-1	TGCGCCAGCAGCCCCAGGACTAGCGCCCAAGAGACCCAGTACTTC	CASSPRTSAQETQYF
NA	NA	TRBJ1-2	TRBV6-5	TGTGCCAGCAGTCCCTTCCAGGGCTATGGCTACACCTTC	CASSPFQGYGYTF
NA	few	TRBJ2-7	TRBV12-3/TRBV12-4	TGTGCCAGCAGCCCAACAGGGACCTACGAGCAGTACTTC	CASSPTGTYEQYF
NA	once	TRBJ2-1	TRBV7-7	TGTGCCAGCAGCTTAGGCGGACCGGGGACTCCATACAATGAGCAGTTCTTC	CASSLGGPGTPYNEQFF
TRBD1	once	TRBJ1-6	TRBV5-5	TGTGCCAGCAGTCTAGGACAGGCCTATAATTCACCCCTCCACTTT	CASSLGQAYNSPLHF
TRBD2	NA	TRBJ2-3	TRBV3-1/TRBV3-2	TGTGCCAGCAGTCAGGTAGCGGGGGTCACAGATACGCAGTATTTT	CASSQVAGVTDTQYF
NA	NA	TRBJ2-2	TRBV27	TGTGCCAGCAGTTCCCAGACAGGAATTAATACCGGGGAGCTGTTTTTT	CASSSQTGINTGELFF
TRBD1	NA	TRBJ1-2	TRBV25-1	TGTGCCAGCAGTGGAGGACAGGGAAGGGGCTACACCTTC	CASSGGQGRGYTF
NA	once	TRBJ2-3	TRBV6-6	TGTGCCAGCAGTTACTCGGAGTTTACGCAGTATTTT	CASSYSEFTQYF
NA	NA	TRBJ2-5	TRBV3-1/TRBV3-2	TGTGCCAGCAGCCAAGACCCCCCCCAGGGGAGCCAAGAGACCCAGTACTTC	CASSQDPPQGSQETQYF
NA	NA	TRBJ2-2	TRBV30	TGTGCCTGGAGTGCAGACGGGGACACCGGGGAGCTGTTTTTT	CAWSADGDTGELFF
NA	once	TRBJ1-4	TRBV28	TGTGCCAGCAGTCCTTCGGGACACGTCAATGAAAAACTGTTTTTT	CASSPSGHVNEKLFF
NA	NA	TRBJ1-5	TRBV19	TGTGCCAGTAGTATGGAGGTCTTCAAAATTAGCAATCAGCCCCAGCATTTT	CASSMEVFKISNQPQHF
TRBD1	NA	TRBJ2-1	TRBV6-5	TGTGCCAGCAGCAGAGGACAGGGTAGGGTCAATGAGCAGTTCTTC	CASSRGQGRVNEQFF
NA	NA	TRBJ2-3	TRBV15	TGTGCCACCAGCAGAGAGAGGGGGGGGGCCGATACGCAGTATTTT	CATSRERGGADTQYF
TRBD1	NA	TRBJ1-1	TRBV6-5	TGTGCCAGCAGTTCCTCCCGACAGGGGAAAGCTTTCTTT	CASSSSRQGKAFF
NA	NA	TRBJ2-7	TRBV6-5	TGTGCCAGCATGGGACAACCCTACGAGCAGTACTTC	CASMGQPYEQYF
NA	NA	TRBJ1-5	TRBV12-1	NA	CASSFATGSQPQHF
TRBD2	NA	TRBJ2-1	TRBV7-6	TGTGCCAGCAGCTTATACTCATTGGGTAGCGGGAGCAACAATGAGCAGTTCTTC	CASSLYSLGSGSNNEQFF
TRBD2	NA	TRBJ2-2	TRBV5-5	TGTGCCAGCAGCCCGGGACTAGCGAGCACCGGGGAGCTGTTTTTT	CASSPGLASTGELFF
NA	few	TRBJ1-2	TRBV6-5	TGTGCCAGCAGCCCCGACAGCTGGAACTATGGCTACACCTTC	CASSPDSWNYGYTF
TRBD1	NA	TRBJ2-6	TRBV6-2/TRBV6-3	TGTGCCAGCAGTTACGACGGGCACGGGACAGGGAGCTCTGGGGCCAACGTCCTGACTTTC	CASSYDGHGTGSSGANVLTF
NA	NA	TRBJ2-1	TRBV29-1	TGCAGCGTTGAATTGAGGCTTCGATTCTTC	CSVELRLRFF
TRBD2	once	TRBJ2-2	TRBV24-1	TGTGCCACCAGTGACCCGGGAGGGCCGGACACCGGGGAGCTGTTTTTT	CATSDPGGPDTGELFF
NA	NA	TRBJ1-1	TRBV5-1	TGCGCCAGCAGGGATCAGGGGACCACTGAAGCTTTCTTT	CASRDQGTTEAFF
NA	NA	TRBJ1-1	TRBV11-3	TGTGCCAGCAGCTCGGGGGTGAACACTGAAGCTTTCTTT	CASSSGVNTEAFF
NA	NA	TRBJ1-2	TRBV7-9	TGTGCCAGCAGCTTAGGGACAGACTATGGCTACACCTTC	CASSLGTDYGYTF
NA	NA	TRBJ2-1	TRBV7-3	TGTGCCAGCAGCTTACTAGGTGCGAGCTCCTACAATGAGCAGTTCTTC	CASSLLGASSYNEQFF
TRBD2	NA	TRBJ2-3	TRBV5-6	TGTGCCAGCAGCGCCGCCGGGACTAGGTCCGCAGATACGCAGTATTTT	CASSAAGTRSADTQYF
TRBD1	NA	TRBJ1-5	TRBV4-1	TGCGCCTTGCGAAGGGGGCTAACCTCGGTTTTAAATCAGCCCCAGCATTTT	CALRRGLTSVLNQPQHF
TRBD1	once	TRBJ1-5	TRBV6-5	TGTGCCAGCAGAAGAGGGACAGACAACAATCAGCCCCAGCATTTT	CASRRGTDNNQPQHF
NA	NA	TRBJ1-1	TRBV7-9	TGTGCCAGCAGCTTTGCGGGTTTGAACACTGAAGCTTTCTTT	CASSFAGLNTEAFF
TRBD1	few	TRBJ2-5	TRBV4-3	TGCGCCAGCAGCTTAACGGGGACAGGTCAAGAGACCCAGTACTTC	CASSLTGTGQETQYF
TRBD1	NA	TRBJ2-2	TRBV25-1	TGTGCCAGCAGTGCAACAGGGGCGGGCACCGGGGAGCTGTTTTTT	CASSATGAGTGELFF
NA	NA	TRBJ1-5	TRBV19	TGTGCCAGTAGTATTGAACACAGAGGCAATCAGCCCCAGCATTTT	CASSIEHRGNQPQHF
TRBD2	NA	TRBJ2-1	TRBV7-6	TGTGCCAGCAGCTTTAGCGGGGCGACCTTAAATGAGCAGTTCTTC	CASSFSGATLNEQFF
NA	NA	TRBJ1-1	TRBV30	TGTGCCTGGAGTATCTACCCGAGCACTGAAGCTTTCTTT	CAWSIYPSTEAFF
NA	NA	TRBJ2-2	TRBV29-1	TGCAGCGCACTCTACGGGGCCGGGGAGCTGTTTTTT	CSALYGAGELFF
NA	NA	TRBJ1-1	TRBV7-9	TGTGCCAGCAGCTTAAGAGTGGGGGGGATTAACACTGAAGCTTTCTTT	CASSLRVGGINTEAFF
NA	NA	TRBJ2-1	TRBV7-2	TGTGCCAAATCCCTAGGGGGGGGTGACAATGAGCAGTTCTTC	CAKSLGGGDNEQFF